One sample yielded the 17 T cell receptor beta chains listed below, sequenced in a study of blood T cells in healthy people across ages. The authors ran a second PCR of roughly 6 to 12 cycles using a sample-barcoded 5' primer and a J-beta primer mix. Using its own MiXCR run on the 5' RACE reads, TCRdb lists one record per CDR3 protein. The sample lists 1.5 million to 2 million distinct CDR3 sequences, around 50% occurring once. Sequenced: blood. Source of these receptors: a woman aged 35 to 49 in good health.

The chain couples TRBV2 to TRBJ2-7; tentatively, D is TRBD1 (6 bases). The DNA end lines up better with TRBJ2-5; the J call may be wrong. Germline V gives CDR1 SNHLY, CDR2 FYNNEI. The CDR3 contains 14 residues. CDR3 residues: CASSRTRGVETQYF. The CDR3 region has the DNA TGTGCCAGCAGTCGGACCAGGGGCGTGGAGACCCAGTACTTC.

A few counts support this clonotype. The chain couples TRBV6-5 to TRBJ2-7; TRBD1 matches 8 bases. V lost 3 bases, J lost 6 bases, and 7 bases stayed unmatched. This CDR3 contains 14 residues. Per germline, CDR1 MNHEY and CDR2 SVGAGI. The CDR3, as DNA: TGTGCCAGCAGTTATGGGACAGGACTCGCCGAGCAGTACTTC. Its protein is CASSYGTGLAEQYF.

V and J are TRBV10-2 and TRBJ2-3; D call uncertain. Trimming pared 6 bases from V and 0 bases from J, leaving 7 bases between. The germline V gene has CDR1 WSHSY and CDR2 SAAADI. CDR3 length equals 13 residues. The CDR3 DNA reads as TGCGCCAGCAGCAGTAAGAGCACAGATACGCAGTATTTT. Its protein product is CASSSKSTDTQYF.

In DNA, the CDR3 is TGTGCCAGCAGTTACCTGATTTTGGGGAGTACGGGAACTAATGAAAAACTGTTTTTT. This gives the protein CASSYLILGSTGTNEKLFF. The gene calls are TRBV6-5 and TRBJ1-4; D ambiguous. V lost 2 bases, J lost 1 base, and 20 bases lay in between. The CDR3 has 19 amino acids. Looked up from germline, CDR1 is MNHEY and CDR2 is SVGAGI.

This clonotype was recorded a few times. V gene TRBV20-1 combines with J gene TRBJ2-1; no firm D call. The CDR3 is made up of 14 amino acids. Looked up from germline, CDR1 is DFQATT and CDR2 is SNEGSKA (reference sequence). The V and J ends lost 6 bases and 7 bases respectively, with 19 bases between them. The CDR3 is CSASGPLPPNEQFF. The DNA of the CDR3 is TGCAGTGCGAGTGGGCCCCTGCCCCCTAATGAGCAGTTCTTC.

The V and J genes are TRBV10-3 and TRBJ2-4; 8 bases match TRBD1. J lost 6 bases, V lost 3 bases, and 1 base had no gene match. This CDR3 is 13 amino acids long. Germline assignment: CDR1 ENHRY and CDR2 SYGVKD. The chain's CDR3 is CAISDGQGNIQYF. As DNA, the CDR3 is TGTGCCATCAGTGACGGACAGGGAAACATTCAGTACTTC.

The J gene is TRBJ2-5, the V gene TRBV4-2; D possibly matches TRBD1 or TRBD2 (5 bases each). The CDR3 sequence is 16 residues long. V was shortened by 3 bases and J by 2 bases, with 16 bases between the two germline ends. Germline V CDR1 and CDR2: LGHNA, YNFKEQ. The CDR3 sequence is CASSQVSGTLQETQYF. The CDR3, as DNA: TGTGCCAGCAGCCAGGTCTCCGGGACGCTTCAAGAGACCCAGTACTTC.

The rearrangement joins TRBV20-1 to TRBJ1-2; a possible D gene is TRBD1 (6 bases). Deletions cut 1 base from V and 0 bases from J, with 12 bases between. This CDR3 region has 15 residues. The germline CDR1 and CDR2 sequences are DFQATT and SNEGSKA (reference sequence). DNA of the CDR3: TGCAGTGCTAGAGTAGCACAGGGCACTAACTATGGCTACACCTTC. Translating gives CSARVAQGTNYGYTF.

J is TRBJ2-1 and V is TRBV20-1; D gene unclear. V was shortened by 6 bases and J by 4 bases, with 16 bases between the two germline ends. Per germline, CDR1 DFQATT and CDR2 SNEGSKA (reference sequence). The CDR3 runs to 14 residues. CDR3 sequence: CSAVNPKGYNEQFF. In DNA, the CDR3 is TGCAGTGCCGTTAACCCCAAAGGGTACAATGAGCAGTTCTTC.

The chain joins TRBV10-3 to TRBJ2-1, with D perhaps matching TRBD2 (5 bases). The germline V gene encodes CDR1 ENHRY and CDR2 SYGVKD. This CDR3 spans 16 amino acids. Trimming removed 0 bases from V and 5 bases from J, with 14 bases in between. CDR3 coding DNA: TGTGCCATCAGTGAGTCTTGGGCAGGACTCCACAATGAGCAGTTCTTC. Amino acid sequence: CAISESWAGLHNEQFF.

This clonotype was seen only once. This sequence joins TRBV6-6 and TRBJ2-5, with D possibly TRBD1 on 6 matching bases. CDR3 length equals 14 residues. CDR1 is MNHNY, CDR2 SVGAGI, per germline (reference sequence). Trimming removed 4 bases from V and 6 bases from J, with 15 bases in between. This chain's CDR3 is CASSSTGTKKTQYF. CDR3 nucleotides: TGTGCCAGCAGTTCGACAGGAACAAAAAAGACCCAGTACTTC.

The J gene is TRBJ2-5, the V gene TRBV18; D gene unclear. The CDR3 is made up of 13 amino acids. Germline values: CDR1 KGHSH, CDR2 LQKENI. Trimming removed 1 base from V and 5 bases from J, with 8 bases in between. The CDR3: CASSPQDRETQYF. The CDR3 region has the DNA TGTGCCAGCTCACCACAGGATCGGGAGACCCAGTACTTC.

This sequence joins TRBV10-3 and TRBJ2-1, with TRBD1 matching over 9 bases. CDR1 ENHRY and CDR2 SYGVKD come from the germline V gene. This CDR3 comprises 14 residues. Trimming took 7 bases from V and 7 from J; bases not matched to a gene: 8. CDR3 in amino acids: CAINGGQGGNEQFF. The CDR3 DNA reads TGTGCCATCAACGGGGGACAGGGTGGGAATGAGCAGTTCTTC.

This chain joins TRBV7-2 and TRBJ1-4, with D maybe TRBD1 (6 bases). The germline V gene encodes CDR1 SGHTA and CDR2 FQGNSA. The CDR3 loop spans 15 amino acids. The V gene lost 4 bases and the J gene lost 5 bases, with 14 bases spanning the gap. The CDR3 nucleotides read TGTGCCAGCAGCTCTACAGGGATCCCGAATGAAAAACTGTTTTTT. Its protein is CASSSTGIPNEKLFF.

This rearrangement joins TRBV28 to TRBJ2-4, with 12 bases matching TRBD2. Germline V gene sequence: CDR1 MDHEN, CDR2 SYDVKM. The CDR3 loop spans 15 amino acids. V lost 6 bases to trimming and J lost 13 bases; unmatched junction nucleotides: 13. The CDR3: CASRPTSGGLFEQYF. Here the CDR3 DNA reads TGTGCCAGCAGGCCAACTAGCGGGGGGCTTTTTGAGCAGTACTTC.

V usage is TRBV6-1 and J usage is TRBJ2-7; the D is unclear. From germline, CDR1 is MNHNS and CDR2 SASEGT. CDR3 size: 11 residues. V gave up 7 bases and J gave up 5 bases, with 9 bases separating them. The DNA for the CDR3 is TGTGCCAGCACTGGCAACGACGAGCAGTACTTC. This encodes CASTGNDEQYF.

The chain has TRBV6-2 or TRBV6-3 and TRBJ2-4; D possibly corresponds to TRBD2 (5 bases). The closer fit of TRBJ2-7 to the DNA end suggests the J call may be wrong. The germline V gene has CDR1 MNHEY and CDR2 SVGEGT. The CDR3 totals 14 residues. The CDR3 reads CASSPHSLGSEQYF. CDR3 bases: TGTGCCAGCAGTCCCCATAGCCTAGGGAGCGAGCAGTACTTC.